Listed below are T cell receptor beta chains from one sample, sequenced in a study of CD8 T cells in Susac syndrome. TCRdb fed the immunoSEQ multiplex PCR reads into MiXCR, producing one record per CDR3 protein. The profile shows about 150,000 distinct CDR3 sequences, around 96% of them singletons. Sequenced input: CD4+ T cells from PBMCs. All receptors derive from a human donor with multiple sclerosis. Each CDR3 is given with its conserved first and last residue. Fields, in order: V gene, clone size, D gene, J gene, CDR3 DNA, CDR3 protein. A D gene is named only where the DNA matches it firmly. Clone size is stated in some rows and not others, as once, few, many or a class when expanded.

v_call: TRBV7-2; clone_size: NA; d_call: TRBD1; j_call: TRBJ1-1; cdr3_nt: TGTGCCAGCAGCTACCCGGGACAGCCGAACACTGAAGCTTTCTTT; cdr3_aa: CASSYPGQPNTEAFF
v_call: TRBV4-3; clone_size: NA; d_call: NA; j_call: TRBJ2-5; cdr3_nt: TGCGCCAGCAGCCAAGATTGGGGGGAGACCCAGTACTTC; cdr3_aa: CASSQDWGETQYF
v_call: TRBV20-1; clone_size: NA; d_call: NA; j_call: TRBJ1-6; cdr3_nt: TGCAGTGCGGACTCGGGGACACCTTATAATTCACCCCTCCACTTT; cdr3_aa: CSADSGTPYNSPLHF
v_call: TRBV7-2; clone_size: NA; d_call: TRBD2; j_call: TRBJ2-5; cdr3_nt: TGTGCCAGCAGCCTGGCCTCGCGGGGGGGCCAAGAGACCCAGTACTTC; cdr3_aa: CASSLASRGGQETQYF
v_call: TRBV7-2; clone_size: NA; d_call: NA; j_call: TRBJ2-1; cdr3_nt: TGTGCCAGCAGCCCAGGGGTGCGCAATGAGCAGTTCTTC; cdr3_aa: CASSPGVRNEQFF
v_call: TRBV4-2; clone_size: once; d_call: TRBD2; j_call: TRBJ2-7; cdr3_nt: TGTGCCAGCAGCCAAGCTAGCGGGAGCGGGTACGAGCAGTACTTC; cdr3_aa: CASSQASGSGYEQYF
v_call: TRBV3-1; clone_size: NA; d_call: NA; j_call: TRBJ1-4; cdr3_nt: TGTGCCAGCAGCCACCGTCAGGAGGAGGACCTCGAGGAAAAACTGTTTTTT; cdr3_aa: CASSHRQEEDLEEKLFF
v_call: TRBV3-1; clone_size: NA; d_call: NA; j_call: TRBJ1-5; cdr3_nt: TGTGCCAGCCAACCATCAGGGGTCAATCAGCCCCAGCATTTT; cdr3_aa: CASQPSGVNQPQHF
v_call: TRBV20-1; clone_size: NA; d_call: TRBD2; j_call: TRBJ2-2; cdr3_nt: TGCAGTGCTAGAAGGACTAGTAGGAACACCGGGGAGCTGTTTTTT; cdr3_aa: CSARRTSRNTGELFF
v_call: TRBV28; clone_size: NA; d_call: NA; j_call: TRBJ1-2; cdr3_nt: TGTGCCAGCAGTGAACCCTATGGCTACACCTTC; cdr3_aa: CASSEPYGYTF
v_call: TRBV20-1; clone_size: once; d_call: NA; j_call: TRBJ2-3; cdr3_nt: TGCAGTGCTAGAGGGGACACTAGCACAGATACGCAGTATTTT; cdr3_aa: CSARGDTSTDTQYF
v_call: TRBV27; clone_size: once; d_call: NA; j_call: TRBJ2-7; cdr3_nt: TGTGCCAGCAGTTTTGGGCAGGCCCCATGGTACTTC; cdr3_aa: CASSFGQAPWYF
v_call: TRBV6-2/TRBV6-3; clone_size: NA; d_call: NA; j_call: TRBJ2-1; cdr3_nt: TGTGCCAGCAGTGGACGGGGGACCTACAATGAGCAGTTCTTC; cdr3_aa: CASSGRGTYNEQFF
v_call: TRBV24-1; clone_size: NA; d_call: TRBD1; j_call: TRBJ2-7; cdr3_nt: TGTGCCACCAGTGAATCCGGGACAGGGTCCTACGAGCAGTACTTC; cdr3_aa: CATSESGTGSYEQYF
v_call: TRBV30; clone_size: NA; d_call: NA; j_call: TRBJ2-7; cdr3_nt: TGTGCCTGGAAAGGTGGGGGCGAGCAGTACTTC; cdr3_aa: CAWKGGGEQYF
v_call: TRBV9; clone_size: NA; d_call: NA; j_call: TRBJ1-4; cdr3_nt: TGTGCCAGCAGCGTAGATGGTCTGGGAGAAAAACTGTTTTTT; cdr3_aa: CASSVDGLGEKLFF
v_call: TRBV12-3/TRBV12-4; clone_size: NA; d_call: NA; j_call: TRBJ1-4; cdr3_nt: TGTGCCAGCAGTTTTTCAGGGCGGGAAAAACTGTTTTTT; cdr3_aa: CASSFSGREKLFF
v_call: TRBV7-8; clone_size: NA; d_call: TRBD1; j_call: TRBJ1-2; cdr3_nt: TGTGCCAGCAGCTTCGACAGGGCGGGTGGCTACACCTTC; cdr3_aa: CASSFDRAGGYTF
v_call: TRBV12-3/TRBV12-4; clone_size: NA; d_call: NA; j_call: TRBJ1-1; cdr3_nt: TGTGCCAGCAGTTTAGGAGGGTTCACTGAAGCTTTCTTT; cdr3_aa: CASSLGGFTEAFF
v_call: TRBV9; clone_size: once; d_call: TRBD2; j_call: TRBJ2-5; cdr3_nt: TGTGCCAGCAGCCCTTTAGCGGGCCCCCAAGAGACCCAGTACTTC; cdr3_aa: CASSPLAGPQETQYF
v_call: TRBV7-2; clone_size: NA; d_call: NA; j_call: TRBJ2-5; cdr3_nt: TGTGCCAGCAGCCGCACGACCGAGGGGCCTAGGGGAGGGACCCAGTACTTC; cdr3_aa: CASSRTTEGPRGGTQYF
v_call: TRBV5-1; clone_size: NA; d_call: TRBD1; j_call: TRBJ2-7; cdr3_nt: TGCGCCAGCAGCTTGGTCACCGGGACAGGCTATCCCTACGAGCAGTACTTC; cdr3_aa: CASSLVTGTGYPYEQYF
v_call: TRBV20-1; clone_size: NA; d_call: NA; j_call: TRBJ2-3; cdr3_nt: TGCAGTGCTAGTCAACTCGTAGGATCCACAGATACGCAGTATTTT; cdr3_aa: CSASQLVGSTDTQYF
v_call: TRBV27; clone_size: NA; d_call: NA; j_call: TRBJ1-2; cdr3_nt: TGTGCCAGACCGACAGTCATATACTATGGCTACACCTTC; cdr3_aa: CARPTVIYYGYTF
v_call: TRBV5-1; clone_size: NA; d_call: TRBD1; j_call: TRBJ2-7; cdr3_nt: TGCGCCAGCAGCTTTGGGGACAGGGGCTTCCGAACCTACGAGCAGTACTTC; cdr3_aa: CASSFGDRGFRTYEQYF
v_call: TRBV30; clone_size: NA; d_call: TRBD1; j_call: TRBJ1-2; cdr3_nt: TGTGCCTGGAGTGTCCGGGACAGGTCTAACTATGGCTACACCTTC; cdr3_aa: CAWSVRDRSNYGYTF
v_call: TRBV5-4; clone_size: NA; d_call: TRBD1; j_call: TRBJ2-7; cdr3_nt: TGTGCCAGCAGCAAGGGACAGAACTACGAGCAGTACTTC; cdr3_aa: CASSKGQNYEQYF
v_call: TRBV6-5; clone_size: NA; d_call: NA; j_call: TRBJ1-5; cdr3_nt: TGTGCCAGCAGTTACAAGGGAAGTCAGCCCCAGCATTTT; cdr3_aa: CASSYKGSQPQHF
v_call: TRBV5-1; clone_size: NA; d_call: NA; j_call: TRBJ1-1; cdr3_nt: TGCGCCAGCAGCTTTGGTCTACTCGGCATTGAAGCTTTCTTT; cdr3_aa: CASSFGLLGIEAFF
v_call: TRBV20-1; clone_size: NA; d_call: TRBD2; j_call: TRBJ2-1; cdr3_nt: TGCAGTGCTAGAGATGCGGGAGGGCCACATGAGCAGTTCTTC; cdr3_aa: CSARDAGGPHEQFF
v_call: TRBV2; clone_size: NA; d_call: NA; j_call: TRBJ2-7; cdr3_nt: TGTGCCAGCTGGGTAAGCTCCTACGAGCAGTACTTC; cdr3_aa: CASWVSSYEQYF
v_call: TRBV6-5; clone_size: once; d_call: NA; j_call: TRBJ2-3; cdr3_nt: TGTGCCAGCAGAATAAGTTCGGGCACAGATACGCAGTATTTT; cdr3_aa: CASRISSGTDTQYF
v_call: TRBV3-1; clone_size: once; d_call: NA; j_call: TRBJ2-1; cdr3_nt: TGTGCCAGCAGCCAATCACAGATCAATGAGCAGTTCTTC; cdr3_aa: CASSQSQINEQFF
v_call: TRBV6-2/TRBV6-3; clone_size: NA; d_call: NA; j_call: TRBJ2-7; cdr3_nt: TGTGCCAGCAGTGTCTGGCAGGGATACTACGAGCAGTACTTC; cdr3_aa: CASSVWQGYYEQYF
v_call: TRBV24-1; clone_size: NA; d_call: TRBD2; j_call: TRBJ2-3; cdr3_nt: TGTGCCACCAGTGATTATAAAGCGGGGGGCACAGATACGCAGTATTTT; cdr3_aa: CATSDYKAGGTDTQYF
v_call: TRBV20-1; clone_size: NA; d_call: NA; j_call: TRBJ2-3; cdr3_nt: TGCAGTGCCATAGGGACGGAAGGAGATACGCAGTATTTT; cdr3_aa: CSAIGTEGDTQYF
v_call: TRBV7-9; clone_size: few; d_call: NA; j_call: TRBJ1-2; cdr3_nt: TGTGCCAGCAGCTTTAACAGGGAAGGCTACACCTTC; cdr3_aa: CASSFNREGYTF
v_call: TRBV19; clone_size: NA; d_call: TRBD1; j_call: TRBJ1-2; cdr3_nt: TGTGCCAGTAGCACACAGGGGGCGCAGAACTATGGCTACACCTTC; cdr3_aa: CASSTQGAQNYGYTF
v_call: TRBV5-4; clone_size: NA; d_call: NA; j_call: TRBJ2-1; cdr3_nt: TGTGCCAGCAGCGAGGGGGGTGGCAGGCCTCAAAACAATGAGCAGTTCTTC; cdr3_aa: CASSEGGGRPQNNEQFF
v_call: TRBV12-3/TRBV12-4; clone_size: NA; d_call: NA; j_call: TRBJ1-1; cdr3_nt: TGTGCCAGCAGTTTAGTTCAGGGGCTGAACACTGAAGCTTTCTTT; cdr3_aa: CASSLVQGLNTEAFF
v_call: TRBV7-7; clone_size: once; d_call: NA; j_call: TRBJ2-7; cdr3_nt: TGTGCTAGCAGCACAGACAGGAACGACGAGCAGTACTTC; cdr3_aa: CASSTDRNDEQYF